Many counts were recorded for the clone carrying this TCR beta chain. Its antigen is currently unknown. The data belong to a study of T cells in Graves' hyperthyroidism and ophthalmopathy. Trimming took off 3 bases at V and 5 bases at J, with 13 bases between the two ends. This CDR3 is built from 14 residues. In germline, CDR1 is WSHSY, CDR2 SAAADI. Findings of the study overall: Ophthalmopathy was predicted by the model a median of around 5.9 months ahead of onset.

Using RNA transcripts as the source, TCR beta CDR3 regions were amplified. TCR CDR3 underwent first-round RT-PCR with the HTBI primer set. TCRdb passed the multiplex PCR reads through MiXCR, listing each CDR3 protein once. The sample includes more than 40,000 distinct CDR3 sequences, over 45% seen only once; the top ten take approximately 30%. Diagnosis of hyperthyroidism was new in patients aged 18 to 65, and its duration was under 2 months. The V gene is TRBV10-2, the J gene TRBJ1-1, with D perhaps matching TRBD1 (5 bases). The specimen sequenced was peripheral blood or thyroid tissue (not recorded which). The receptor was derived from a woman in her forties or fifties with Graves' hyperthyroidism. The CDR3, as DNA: TGCGCCAGCAGTGAAGGGGCGGGAAGGACTGAAGCTTTCTTT. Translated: CASSEGAGRTEAFF.